This T cell receptor beta chain came from a study of T cells in tuberculosis. Across the whole study: This South African cohort compared adolescents with or without latent tuberculosis against adults with active tuberculosis.

Time point noted: new active TB diagnosis, blood taken before or within 7 days of starting treatment. Only in-frame clones appear in the TCRdb table, and some are missing; sequencing was by immunoSEQ multiplex PCR. Of some 49,000 clones in the sample, nearly 95% are singletons; the top ten hold about 1.5%. CDR3 length equals 14 residues. The V end was cut by 7 bases, the J end by 4 bases, with 16 bases between. Germline V gene lookup returns CDR1 LGHNT and CDR2 FRNRAP. The chain uses TRBV12-5 and TRBJ1-1; weak D call: TRBD1 (5 bases). Material: PBMCs, obtained at tuberculosis diagnosis. This TCR came from an adult with tuberculosis. CDR3 coding DNA: TGTGCTAGTGCCCCGCCAGGGAGGGGCACTGAAGCTTTCTTT. Translated, it gives CASAPPGRGTEAFF.